These 13 T cell receptor beta chains were all obtained from the same sample, sequenced in a study of T-cell memory formation after mild COVID-19. Each CDR3 protein is one row after TCRdb ran MiXCR on the 5' RACE reads. The repertoire holds over 450,000 distinct CDR3 sequences, roughly 20% seen once, with approximately 12% in the top ten. Material for sequencing was PBMCs or a T cell subset sorted from them (not recorded which). These receptors were collected from an adult woman who had mild COVID-19 (a few samples of this study predate the infection). Cell type and time point are not known.

This clonotype was seen a handful of times. The chain has TRBV5-1 and TRBJ2-2; D gene ambiguous. The CDR3 contains 15 residues. Between the trimmed V and J ends, which lost 3 bases and 5 bases, there was a span of 14 bases. CDR1 and CDR2 from the germline V gene are SGHRS and YFSETQ. CDR3 sequence (DNA): TGCGCCAGCAGCTCCCTATCAAGCTTGACCGGGGAGCTGTTTTTT. Translation gives CASSSLSSLTGELFF.

This clonotype has a handful of counts. The chain combines TRBV27 with TRBJ2-3, with TRBD2 identical over 9 bases. This CDR3 spans 16 amino acids. The V segment lost 5 bases and the J segment 2 bases; nucleotides outside the gene matches: 8. The germline gives CDR1 MNHEY, CDR2 SMNVEV (reference sequence). CDR3 nucleotides: TGTGCCAGCAGTCCTTCCAGCGGGAGGCTCACAGATACGCAGTATTTT. This codes for CASSPSSGRLTDTQYF.

This clonotype was seen a handful of times. This rearrangement joins TRBV13 to TRBJ2-2; D is possibly TRBD2 (6 bases). The V end was cut by 3 bases, the J end by 0 bases, with 11 bases between. This CDR3 region has 16 residues. Germline assignment: CDR1 PRHDT and CDR2 FYEKMQ (reference sequence). This chain's CDR3 is CASSLSGSTNTGELFF. CDR3 coding DNA: TGTGCCAGCAGCTTGAGCGGGTCCACGAACACCGGGGAGCTGTTTTTT.

The CDR3 DNA reads as TGTGCCAGCAGCTCGACAGTGTTGGCAAACATTCAGTACTTC. The encoded protein is CASSSTVLANIQYF. The chain has TRBV7-9 and TRBJ2-4, with a possible D match to TRBD1 (5 bases). V shed 4 bases and J shed 6 bases, with 13 bases lying between them. Germline loops: CDR1 SEHNR, CDR2 FQNEAQ (reference sequence). The CDR3 runs to 14 residues.

This chain uses TRBV20-1 with TRBJ1-6; tentatively, D is TRBD1 (5 bases). The CDR3 totals 13 residues. The germline CDR1 and CDR2 sequences are DFQATT and SNEGSKA (reference sequence). The ends were cut back, 2 bases at V and 8 bases at J, with 10 bases in the middle. CDR3 in DNA: TGCAGTGCTAGAACAGGTGGATATTCACCCCTCCACTTT. Translating it yields CSARTGGYSPLHF.

This clonotype was observed a handful of times. The V call is TRBV7-2, the J call TRBJ2-3; D call uncertain. V was pared by 4 bases and J by 5 bases, with 19 bases between. Germline-derived CDR1 and CDR2 are SGHTA and FQGNSA. The CDR3 has 16 residues. The CDR3 DNA reads as TGTGCCAGCAGCTCCTCTAGACCCGGGCGGAGAGATACGCAGTATTTT. It is translated as CASSSSRPGRRDTQYF.

In this sample, this clonotype turned up many times. Compared with germline, one end of the junction differs, possibly owing to a read error. The V and J genes are TRBV7-7 and TRBJ2-3; unclear D gene. CDR1 and CDR2 from the germline V gene are SSHAT and FNYEAQ (reference sequence). The CDR3 extends over 13 amino acids. This CDR3 reads CASSLSWRDTQYF. The DNA for the CDR3 is TGTGCTAGCAGCCTGAGCTGGAGAGATACGCAGTATTTT.

The genes are TRBV18 and TRBJ2-1; 9 bases match TRBD2. This CDR3 contains 17 residues. Germline CDR1 reads KGHSH; CDR2 reads LQKENI. The V and J ends lost 0 bases and 8 bases, in that order; junction bases with no gene match: 11. The CDR3 DNA reads as TGTGCCAGCTCACCACCGGGGGGGCTAGCGGGGAAGGATGAGCAGTTCTTC. The encoded protein is CASSPPGGLAGKDEQFF.

The chain uses TRBV9 and TRBJ2-7; D unclear. V was pared by 0 bases and J by 6 bases, with 7 bases between. The germline CDR1 and CDR2 sequences are SGDLS and YYNGEE. This CDR3 region has 12 residues. CDR3 in DNA: TGTGCCAGCAGCGTAGGCAATGGCGAGCAGTACTTC. Translating it yields CASSVGNGEQYF.

The chain joins TRBV20-1 to TRBJ2-7; possibly TRBD1 for D (7 bases). The CDR3 loop spans 13 amino acids. Trimming left V 7 bases short and J 1 base short, with 14 bases between. CDR1 and CDR2 (germline): DFQATT, SNEGSKA (reference sequence). CDR3 nucleotide sequence: TGCAGTGTAAAACAGGGGACTTCCTACGAGCAGTACTTC. Encoded protein: CSVKQGTSYEQYF.

The chain employs TRBV25-1 and TRBJ1-2; D is uncertain. Germline V CDR1 and CDR2: MGHDK, SYGVNS. This CDR3 is built from 11 residues. The V end lost 3 bases, the J end lost 4 bases, and 3 bases lay between the germline ends. The CDR3 DNA reads as TGTGCCAGCAGTGAGCTCTATGGCTACACCTTC. Translating it yields CASSELYGYTF.

V usage is TRBV18 and J usage is TRBJ2-5; D is undetermined. The CDR3 is 12 amino acids. V lost 1 base and J 6 bases, leaving 6 bases between the germline ends. The germline gives CDR1 KGHSH, CDR2 LQKENI. CDR3 protein: CASSPRIQTQYF. DNA for the CDR3: TGTGCCAGCTCACCACGGATACAGACCCAGTACTTC.

This clonotype was counted between two and nine times. The chain combines TRBV7-3 with TRBJ2-1, with D perhaps matching TRBD2 (5 bases). The V gene lost 5 bases and the J gene lost 8 bases, with 16 bases spanning the gap. CDR1 is SGHTA, CDR2 FQGTGA, per germline. This CDR3 contains 14 residues. The CDR3 sequence: CASSPFRFSDEQFF. As DNA, the CDR3 is TGTGCCAGCAGCCCCTTCAGGTTTAGCGATGAGCAGTTCTTC.